The TCR beta chain described here comes from a study of metastatic and nonmetastatic thyroid tumors. Study-level information: The study looked at repertoires side by side in blood and in tumor or nodule tissue from malignant and benign thyroid patients. General observations from the study: When malignant thyroid tumors were compared with benign nodules, TCR beta diversity was reportedly significantly higher in the malignant tumors. This held in both blood and tumor samples.

This clone appeared many times. Its antigen remains unidentified. Every patient underwent thyroid surgery untreated. Authors' analysis steps: CDR3 differences across clinicopathological groups were used to build a distant-metastasis classifier for papillary thyroid cancer. TCRdb reprocessed the PCR reads via MiXCR. What appears here as the V and J calls and clone size reflects TCRdb's work, not the paper's. The data hold 35,000 to 45,000 clones, with 9% to 14% observed a single time. Sequenced: blood. The receptor comes from a male donor with papillary thyroid cancer or a benign thyroid nodule (not recorded which). Some clones in this sample may be carry-over from other donors' samples.

CDR3 amino acids: CASSLNRARGETQYF. The CDR3, as DNA: TGTGCCAGCAGTTTAAACAGAGCGCGTGGAGAGACCCAGTACTTC. The chain is built from TRBV28 and TRBJ2-5, with D uncertain. From germline, CDR1 is MDHEN and CDR2 SYDVKM. The CDR3 is 15 amino acids. V was shortened by 2 bases and J by 4 bases, with 14 bases between the two germline ends. The entire variable domain, with the rest obtained from reference TRBV28 and TRBJ2-5, is as follows: DVKVTQSSRYLVKRTGEKVFLECVQDMDHENMFWYRQDPGLGLRLIYFSYDVKMKEKGDIPEGYSVSREKKERFSLILESASTNQTSMYLCASSLNRARGETQYFGPGTRLLVL.